There are a few counts of the clone carrying this TCR beta chain. Its target is unknown. These data are taken from a study of cytomegalovirus exposure and HLA in healthy donors. On the study more broadly: A data release that came early held roughly 85 million unique TCRs from HLA-typed donors.

The CDR3 is 16 amino acids. The V gene's germline CDR1 is SGHRS and CDR2 YFSETQ. After removal of 1 base from V and 5 bases from J, the junction contained 3 bases not matched to a gene. Use of 60 Vbeta and 13 Jbeta primers characterized the PCR. The table came from immunoSEQ multiplex PCR; TCRdb's copy has only in-frame clones and leaves some out. The sample yields 100,000 to 120,000 clones, over 70% seen once. Donors consisted of healthy bone marrow donors. When sampled, the donors appeared nominally healthy, though they likely had unrecorded immune exposures. Study conclusions and caveats: Rates of TCR association differed by HLA locus in a later analysis, with DRB1 highest and HLA-C lowest.

The specimen sequenced was PBMCs. This receptor was taken from a man under 40 in good health and CMV-seronegative. The chain has TRBV5-1 and TRBJ2-1; TRBD2 matches at 13 bases. The CDR3 protein is CASSLTSGRANNEQFF. The CDR3 DNA reads as TGCGCCAGCAGCTTGACTAGCGGGAGGGCAAACAATGAGCAGTTCTTC.